Listed below are T cell receptor beta chains from one sample, sequenced in a study of shared clonotypes between healthy human individuals. Clones were sequenced by immunoSEQ multiplex PCR, and TCRdb holds only the in-frame ones, with some missing. The sample holds approximately 640,000 clones; 90% are singletons and the top ten take around a third. Sequencing input: memory CD8+ T cells from PBMCs. All receptors derive from a man aged 18 to 30 in good health. Some clones in this sample may be carry-over from other donors' samples. CDR3s include the opening cysteine and the closing phenylalanine or tryptophan. Each record gives: J gene, V gene, D gene, clone size, CDR3 protein, CDR3 DNA. A D gene is named only where the DNA matches it firmly. Size tells how often a clone was seen (once, few, many) or the class of an expanded clone, and some rows leave it out.

TRBJ2-7 | TRBV7-9 | TRBD2 | NA | CASSLPGLAGGMSSYEQYF | TGTGCCAGCAGCTTGCCGGGACTAGCGGGAGGTATGAGCTCCTACGAGCAGTACTTC
TRBJ2-3 | TRBV9 | NA | NA | CASSVGGVRRTDTQYF | TGTGCCAGCAGCGTAGGGGGGGTTCGACGCACAGATACGCAGTATTTT
TRBJ2-2 | TRBV11-1 | NA | once | CASSSPGLAGGGELFF | TGTGCCAGCAGCTCCCCGGGGCTAGCTGGTGGCGGGGAGCTGTTTTTT
TRBJ1-5 | TRBV2 | NA | once | CASSTGGHQPQHF | TGTGCCAGCAGCACAGGTGGCCATCAGCCCCAGCATTTT
TRBJ2-3 | TRBV28 | NA | NA | CASSLAGASRDTQYF | TGTGCCAGCAGTTTAGCGGGGGCTAGCCGGGATACGCAGTATTTT
TRBJ2-3 | TRBV28 | TRBD1 | once | CASRKGATVSTDTQYF | TGTGCCAGCAGAAAGGGGGCAACAGTTAGCACAGATACGCAGTATTTT
TRBJ1-1 | TRBV28 | NA | NA | CASRTDSTNTEAFF | TGTGCCAGCAGGACAGACTCAACGAACACTGAAGCTTTCTTT
TRBJ2-3 | TRBV28 | NA | NA | CASRSNTDTQYF | TGTGCCAGCAGGTCTAACACAGATACGCAGTATTTT
TRBJ2-1 | TRBV30 | NA | NA | CVWVGAGNEQFF | TGTGTCTGGGTTGGGGCCGGCAATGAGCAGTTCTTC
TRBJ1-4 | TRBV4-3 | TRBD1 | NA | CASSRTLQGAGEKLFF | TGCGCCAGCAGCCGGACTTTGCAGGGGGCGGGTGAAAAACTGTTTTTT
TRBJ1-2 | TRBV14 | TRBD1 | few | CASSQDRGQEHGYTF | TGTGCCAGCAGCCAAGACAGGGGGCAAGAGCATGGCTACACCTTC
TRBJ1-2 | TRBV27 | TRBD1 | NA | CASSSRTGEYYGYTF | TGTGCCAGCAGTTCACGGACAGGGGAATACTATGGCTACACCTTC
TRBJ1-4 | TRBV9 | NA | NA | CASSVGRGADEKLFF | TGTGCCAGCAGCGTAGGGCGGGGGGCGGATGAAAAACTGTTTTTT
TRBJ2-1 | TRBV27 | TRBD2 | NA | CASSIPWTSGSVNEQFF | TGTGCCAGCAGTATCCCATGGACTAGCGGGAGTGTTAATGAGCAGTTCTTC
TRBJ1-5 | TRBV2 | NA | NA | CASRGPGRYSNQPQHF | TGTGCCAGCAGGGGCCCCGGACGGTATAGCAATCAGCCCCAGCATTTT
TRBJ2-1 | TRBV28 | NA | NA | CASSFSRYNEQFF | TGTGCCAGCAGTTTTAGCAGGTACAATGAGCAGTTCTTC
TRBJ2-7 | TRBV6-5 | NA | NA | CASSYRDPDYEQYF | TGTGCCAGCAGTTACCGGGACCCCGACTACGAGCAGTACTTC
TRBJ2-7 | TRBV28 | TRBD1 | many | CASRPILTGAYEQYF | TGTGCCAGCAGACCAATCCTGACAGGGGCCTACGAGCAGTACTTC
TRBJ2-1 | TRBV4-2 | NA | NA | CASSQEGLRANNEQFF | TGTGCCAGCAGCCAAGAGGGGTTGAGAGCTAACAATGAGCAGTTCTTC
TRBJ2-3 | TRBV6-5 | NA | NA | CASSPRGGGADTQYF | TGTGCCAGCAGTCCTAGGGGAGGGGGGGCAGATACGCAGTATTTT
TRBJ1-2 | TRBV27 | NA | NA | CASSQLTGSGYTF | TGTGCCAGCAGCCAATTGACAGGTTCTGGCTACACCTTC
TRBJ2-7 | TRBV9 | TRBD1 | NA | CASSVGGTVWDEQYF | TGTGCCAGCAGCGTAGGAGGGACAGTCTGGGACGAGCAGTACTTC
TRBJ2-7 | TRBV5-1 | NA | NA | CASSLEPVTVYEQYF | TGCGCCAGCAGCTTGGAGCCGGTAACAGTTTACGAGCAGTACTTC
TRBJ2-1 | TRBV7-3 | NA | NA | CASSLSAGLEQFF | TGTGCCAGCAGCTTATCGGCGGGTCTTGAGCAGTTCTTC
TRBJ2-2 | TRBV9 | TRBD2 | NA | CASSAPSGSYTGELFF | TGTGCCAGCAGCGCACCTAGCGGGAGCTACACCGGGGAGCTGTTTTTT
TRBJ2-2 | TRBV29-1 | NA | NA | CSVPERGGTGELFF | TGCAGCGTCCCAGAGAGGGGCGGCACCGGGGAGCTGTTTTTT
TRBJ2-5 | TRBV7-9 | NA | NA | CASSPKPGQIHQETQYF | TGTGCCAGCAGCCCTAAACCGGGACAAATCCATCAAGAGACCCAGTACTTC
TRBJ2-3 | TRBV20-1 | NA | NA | CSGQGIDTQYF | TGCAGTGGGCAGGGTATCGATACGCAGTATTTT
TRBJ1-2 | TRBV2 | NA | few | CASSVTGKLGYTF | TGTGCCAGCAGCGTCACCGGGAAGTTGGGCTACACCTTC
TRBJ2-5 | TRBV9 | NA | NA | CASSSQKETQYF | TGTGCCAGCAGCTCCCAGAAGGAGACCCAGTACTTC
TRBJ1-2 | TRBV19 | TRBD1 | NA | CASSLGTGKYYGYTF | TGTGCCAGTAGTCTCGGGACAGGGAAATACTATGGCTACACCTTC
TRBJ2-7 | TRBV7-6 | NA | NA | CASSLGASREQYF | TGTGCCAGCAGCTTAGGAGCCAGCCGCGAGCAGTACTTC
TRBJ2-1 | TRBV18 | NA | NA | CASSPRGSYNEQFF | TGTGCCAGCTCACCCCGGGGCTCCTACAATGAGCAGTTCTTC
TRBJ2-2 | TRBV2 | NA | NA | CASSDPLLNTGELFF | TGTGCCAGCAGTGATCCGCTCCTGAACACCGGGGAGCTGTTTTTT
TRBJ2-1 | TRBV27 | NA | NA | CASSLSGRLEGNEQFF | TGTGCCAGCAGTTTATCAGGCCGGCTGGAAGGCAATGAGCAGTTCTTC
TRBJ2-7 | TRBV5-6 | TRBD1 | NA | CASSLGRDSIAYEQYF | TGTGCCAGCAGCTTGGGCAGGGACAGCATCGCCTACGAGCAGTACTTC
TRBJ2-7 | TRBV19 | NA | once | CASSPLGTRGTYEQYF | TGTGCCAGTAGTCCCCTCGGGACCCGCGGGACCTACGAGCAGTACTTC
TRBJ2-2 | TRBV7-9 | TRBD2 | NA | CASSLDRLAANTGELFF | TGTGCCAGCAGCTTAGACAGACTAGCGGCGAACACCGGGGAGCTGTTTTTT
TRBJ1-4 | TRBV30 | TRBD1 | few | CALDRTGDIRLPNEKLFF | TGTGCCCTCGACCGGACAGGGGACATCAGGTTGCCTAATGAAAAACTGTTTTTT
TRBJ2-1 | TRBV29-1 | TRBD1 | once | CSVWTGGAYNEQFF | TGCAGCGTGTGGACAGGGGGCGCGTACAATGAGCAGTTCTTC
TRBJ2-1 | TRBV7-3 | TRBD2 | NA | CASSYSGREHNEQFF | TGTGCCAGCAGCTATAGCGGGAGGGAACACAATGAGCAGTTCTTC
TRBJ2-7 | TRBV27 | NA | NA | CASNHGGFNYEQYF | TGTGCCAGCAACCATGGGGGATTCAACTACGAGCAGTACTTC
TRBJ1-2 | TRBV28 | TRBD1 | NA | CASSFPSAQGAHGYTF | TGTGCCAGCAGTTTCCCCAGTGCACAGGGGGCGCACGGCTACACCTTC
TRBJ2-1 | TRBV27 | NA | NA | CASSPTPISGRSNEQFF | TGTGCCAGCAGTCCTACCCCCATTAGCGGCCGATCGAATGAGCAGTTCTTC
TRBJ2-7 | TRBV19 | TRBD2 | NA | CASSIGTSGTYEQYF | TGTGCCAGTAGTATAGGTACTAGCGGGACCTACGAGCAGTACTTC
TRBJ2-1 | TRBV19 | TRBD2 | NA | CASRSIRTSGKYNEQFF | TGTGCCAGTAGGTCAATCCGGACTAGCGGAAAATACAATGAGCAGTTCTTC
TRBJ2-7 | TRBV30 | TRBD1 | few | CAWTGQAIPREQYF | TGTGCCTGGACTGGACAGGCGATCCCCCGGGAGCAGTACTTC
TRBJ1-2 | TRBV28 | NA | NA | CASSTAHEDHYGYTF | TGTGCCAGCAGTACCGCTCATGAGGACCACTATGGCTACACCTTC
TRBJ2-2 | TRBV19 | NA | NA | CASSAHHRAWEGTGELFF | TGTGCCAGTAGTGCCCACCACAGGGCGTGGGAGGGGACCGGGGAGCTGTTTTTT
TRBJ2-3 | TRBV30 | NA | NA | CAWSVASNTDTQYF | TGTGCCTGGAGTGTGGCTAGTAACACAGATACGCAGTATTTT
TRBJ2-7 | TRBV27 | NA | once | CASSFAGSFYEQYF | TGTGCCAGCAGTTTTGCGGGTTCCTTCTACGAGCAGTACTTC
TRBJ2-7 | TRBV14 | TRBD1 | NA | CASSQTQGANEQYF | TGTGCCAGCAGCCAGACCCAGGGGGCAAACGAGCAGTACTTC
TRBJ2-1 | TRBV28 | NA | NA | CASSSPPVLAAVHEQFF | TGTGCCAGCAGTTCCCCCCCGGTACTAGCCGCGGTCCATGAGCAGTTCTTC
TRBJ2-7 | TRBV13 | TRBD2 | NA | CASSLPGGGMYEQYF | TGTGCCAGCAGCTTACCCGGCGGGGGGATGTACGAGCAGTACTTC
TRBJ1-2 | TRBV20-1 | NA | NA | CSATSGYTF | TGCAGTGCTACCTCGGGCTACACCTTC
TRBJ2-7 | TRBV2 | TRBD2 | NA | CAAGLVYYEQYF | TGTGCCGCGGGACTAGTTTACTACGAGCAGTACTTC
TRBJ2-1 | TRBV14 | NA | NA | CASSQDRNLAEGEQFF | TGTGCCAGCAGCCAAGATCGGAATCTAGCTGAGGGTGAGCAGTTCTTC
TRBJ2-2 | TRBV9 | NA | NA | CASSVGFRTNTGELFF | TGTGCCAGCAGCGTCGGATTCCGGACGAACACCGGGGAGCTGTTTTTT
TRBJ1-5 | TRBV5-6 | NA | once | CASSFGQYSNQPQHF | TGTGCCAGCAGCTTCGGGCAGTATAGCAATCAGCCCCAGCATTTT
TRBJ1-1 | TRBV6-1 | TRBD1 | NA | CASSERGGGIFAEAFF | TGTGCCAGCAGTGAAAGAGGGGGCGGCATCTTTGCTGAAGCTTTCTTT